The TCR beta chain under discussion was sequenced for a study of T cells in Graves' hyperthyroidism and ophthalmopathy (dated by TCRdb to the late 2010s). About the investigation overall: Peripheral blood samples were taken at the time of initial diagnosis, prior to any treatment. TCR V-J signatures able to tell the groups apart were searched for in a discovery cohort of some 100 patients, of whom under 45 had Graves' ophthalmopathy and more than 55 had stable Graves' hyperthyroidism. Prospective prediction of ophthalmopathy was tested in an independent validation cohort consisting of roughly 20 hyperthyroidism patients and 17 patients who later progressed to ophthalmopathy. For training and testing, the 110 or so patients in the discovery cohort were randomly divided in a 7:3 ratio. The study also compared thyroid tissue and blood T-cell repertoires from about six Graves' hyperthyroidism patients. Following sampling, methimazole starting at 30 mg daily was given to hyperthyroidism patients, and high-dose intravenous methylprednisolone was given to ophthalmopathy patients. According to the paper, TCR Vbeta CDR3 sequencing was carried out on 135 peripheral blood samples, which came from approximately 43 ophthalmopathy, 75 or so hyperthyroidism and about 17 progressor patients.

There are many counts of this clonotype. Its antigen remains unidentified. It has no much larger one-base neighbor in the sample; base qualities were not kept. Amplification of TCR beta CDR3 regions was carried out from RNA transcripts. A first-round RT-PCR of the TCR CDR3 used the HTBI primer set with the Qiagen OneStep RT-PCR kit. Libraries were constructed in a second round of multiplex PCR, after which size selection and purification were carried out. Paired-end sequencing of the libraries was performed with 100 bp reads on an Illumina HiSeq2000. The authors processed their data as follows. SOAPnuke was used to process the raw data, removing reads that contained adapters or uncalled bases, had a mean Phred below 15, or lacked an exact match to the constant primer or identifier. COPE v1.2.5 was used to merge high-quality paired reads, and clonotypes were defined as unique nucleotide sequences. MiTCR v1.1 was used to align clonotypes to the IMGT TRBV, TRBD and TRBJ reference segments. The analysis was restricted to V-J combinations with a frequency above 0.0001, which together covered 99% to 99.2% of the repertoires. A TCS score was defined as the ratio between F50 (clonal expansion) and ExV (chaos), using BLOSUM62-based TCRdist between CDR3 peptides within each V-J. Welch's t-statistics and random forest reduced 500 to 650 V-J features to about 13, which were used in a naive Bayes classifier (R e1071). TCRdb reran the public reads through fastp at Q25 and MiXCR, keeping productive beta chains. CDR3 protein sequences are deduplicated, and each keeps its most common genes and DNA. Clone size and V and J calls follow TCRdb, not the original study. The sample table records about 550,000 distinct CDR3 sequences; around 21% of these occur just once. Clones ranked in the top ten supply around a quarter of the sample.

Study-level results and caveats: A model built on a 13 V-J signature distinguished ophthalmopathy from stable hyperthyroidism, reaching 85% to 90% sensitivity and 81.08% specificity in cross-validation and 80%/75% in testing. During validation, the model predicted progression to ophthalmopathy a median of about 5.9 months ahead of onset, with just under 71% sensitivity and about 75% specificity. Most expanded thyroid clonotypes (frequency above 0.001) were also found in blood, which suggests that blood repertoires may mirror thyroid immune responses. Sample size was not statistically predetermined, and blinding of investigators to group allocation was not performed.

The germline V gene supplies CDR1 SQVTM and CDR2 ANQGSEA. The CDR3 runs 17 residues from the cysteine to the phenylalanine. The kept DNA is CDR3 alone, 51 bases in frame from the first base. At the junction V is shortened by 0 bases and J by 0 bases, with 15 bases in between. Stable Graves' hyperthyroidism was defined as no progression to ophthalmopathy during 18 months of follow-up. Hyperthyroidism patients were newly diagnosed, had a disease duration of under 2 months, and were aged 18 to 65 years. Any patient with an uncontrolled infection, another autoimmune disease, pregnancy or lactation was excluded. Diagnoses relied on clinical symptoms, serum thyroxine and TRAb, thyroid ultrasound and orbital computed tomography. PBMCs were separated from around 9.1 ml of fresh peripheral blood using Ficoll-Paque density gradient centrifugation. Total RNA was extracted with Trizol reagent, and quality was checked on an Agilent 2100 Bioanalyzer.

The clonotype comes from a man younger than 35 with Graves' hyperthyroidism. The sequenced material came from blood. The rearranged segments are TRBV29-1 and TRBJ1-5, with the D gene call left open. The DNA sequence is TGCAGCGTTGAAGATCGTCGGGCAGAGTATAGCAATCAGCCCCAGCATTTT. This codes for CSVEDRRAEYSNQPQHF.